Listed here is a single T cell receptor (beta chain). Its cognate antigen is unknown. A junction boundary mismatches the germline segment, possibly from a read error. From RNA transcripts, TCR beta CDR3 regions were amplified. The HTBI set primed first-round TCR CDR3 RT-PCR. TCRdb analysed the multiplex PCR reads with MiXCR anew, one entry per CDR3 protein. The top ten hold around 44% of the sample, which has 480,000 or so distinct CDR3 sequences, approximately 49% seen once. This record comes from a study of T cells in Graves' hyperthyroidism and ophthalmopathy. Study-wide results and limits: Stable hyperthyroidism was separated from ophthalmopathy by a model based on 13 V-J features.

Exclusion of patients followed from uncontrolled infection, other autoimmune disease, pregnancy or lactation. This CDR3 has 13 residues. The V gene's germline CDR1 is SGHDN and CDR2 FVKESK. The sequenced sample was peripheral blood or thyroid tissue (not recorded which). This rearrangement joins TRBV14 to TRBJ2-6, with D tentatively TRBD1 or TRBD2 (5 bases each). The sequence came from an adult woman with Graves' disease, either hyperthyroidism or ophthalmopathy (not recorded which). The CDR3 nucleotides read TGTGCCAGCAGCCAATTGGGGGTCAACGTCCTGACTTTC. It is translated as CASSQLGVNVLTF.